The 31 T cell receptor beta chains given below trace back to one sample, sequenced in a study of OX40 agonist ivuxolimab in advanced cancers. Measured with immunoSEQ multiplex PCR; TCRdb has only the in-frame clones, and not every one. The table includes approximately 82,000 clones, approximately 84% detected once. This sample comprised CD4+ or CD8+ T cells sorted from blood, obtained in a trial of the OX40 agonist ivuxolimab. These TCRs come from an adult with an advanced solid tumor such as melanoma, head and neck, liver or kidney cancer.

This clone showed up just a few times. V gene TRBV7-3 combines with J gene TRBJ2-3; D not certain. The CDR3 runs 15 residues. The V end was cut by 4 bases, the J end by 0 bases, with 11 bases between. CDR1 SGHTA and CDR2 FQGTGA come from the germline V gene. CDR3 amino acids: CASSSRSASTDTQYF. For the CDR3, the DNA is TGTGCCAGCAGCTCTAGATCGGCTAGCACAGATACGCAGTATTTT.

This sequence joins TRBV6-1 and TRBJ1-2; weak D call: TRBD1 (6 bases). The CDR3 consists of 14 residues. The germline gives CDR1 MNHNS, CDR2 SASEGT. Trimming cost V 2 bases and J 6 bases, with 13 bases left between them. CDR3 protein: CASSESPRGHGYTF. The DNA of the CDR3 is TGTGCCAGCAGTGAAAGTCCCAGGGGCCATGGCTACACCTTC.

The genes are TRBV18 and TRBJ2-7; D ambiguous. V was trimmed by 0 bases and J by 5 bases, leaving 14 bases between them. Germline values: CDR1 KGHSH, CDR2 LQKENI. CDR3 length: 15 amino acids. In DNA, the CDR3 is TGTGCCAGCTCACCACCAGAGACGCCAGGCCACGAGCAGTACTTC. Protein product: CASSPPETPGHEQYF.

V and J are TRBV7-9 and TRBJ2-1; D may match TRBD1 or TRBD2 (5 bases each). Per the germline V gene, CDR1 is SEHNR and CDR2 is FQNEAQ (reference sequence). Trimming cost V 5 bases and J 4 bases, with 12 bases left between them. The CDR3 is 14 residues long. This CDR3 reads CASSPLGVYNEQFF. Here the CDR3 DNA reads TGTGCCAGCAGCCCCCTGGGGGTTTACAATGAGCAGTTCTTC.

This clone was recorded once. The rearrangement uses TRBV15 and TRBJ2-3; D unresolved. Germline CDR1 LNHNV, CDR2 YYDKDF (reference sequence). The CDR3 has 13 residues. V was trimmed by 0 bases and J by 9 bases, leaving 10 bases between them. The chain's CDR3 is CATSRDPRITQYF. The CDR3 coding sequence is TGTGCCACCAGCAGAGACCCCAGAATAACGCAGTATTTT.

The gene calls are TRBV5-1 and TRBJ2-4, with TRBD2 matching over 14 bases. Germline V CDR1 and CDR2: SGHRS, YFSETQ. The V segment lost 4 bases and the J segment 0 bases; nucleotides outside the gene matches: 9. The CDR3 length is 19 residues. The CDR3 loop reads CASSADGTSGGLAKNIQYF. CDR3 nucleotides: TGCGCCAGCAGCGCCGACGGGACTAGCGGGGGACTAGCCAAAAACATTCAGTACTTC.

The chain is built from TRBV18 and TRBJ2-7, with 11 nucleotides matching TRBD1. Germline loops: CDR1 KGHSH, CDR2 LQKENI. The CDR3 is made up of 14 amino acids. V shed 2 bases, J shed 3 bases, and the junction held 0 bases outside the gene matches. The CDR3 DNA follows: TGTGCCAGCTCACCAGGGACAGGGGGCTACGAGCAGTACTTC. It codes for CASSPGTGGYEQYF.

This clone was observed a single time. The gene calls are TRBV5-1 and TRBJ1-1; 7 bases are a match to TRBD1. This CDR3 has 15 residues. Germline V gene sequence: CDR1 SGHRS, CDR2 YFSETQ. J lost 5 bases, V lost 3 bases, and 10 bases had no gene match. The CDR3 is CASSSGQVIGTEAFF. The DNA for the CDR3 is TGCGCCAGCAGCTCTGGACAGGTAATTGGTACTGAAGCTTTCTTT.

V is TRBV7-8 and J is TRBJ1-6; 8 nucleotides match TRBD1. The length of the CDR3 is 17 residues. Germline V gene data show CDR1 as SGHVS and CDR2 as FQNEAQ. V dropped 2 bases and J dropped 5; count of bases not matched to a gene: 8. The CDR3 region is CASSLYTSDRDNSPLHF. CDR3 nucleotides: TGTGCCAGCAGCTTATACACCTCGGACAGGGATAATTCACCCCTCCACTTT.

This sequence joins TRBV28 and TRBJ1-5; D is ambiguous. Germline CDR1 MDHEN, CDR2 SYDVKM. The CDR3 loop spans 16 amino acids. V was shortened by 5 bases and J by 0 bases, with 14 bases between the two germline ends. CDR3 loop: CASSPPQRGSNQPQHF. CDR3 in DNA: TGTGCCAGCAGTCCCCCCCAAAGAGGTAGCAATCAGCCCCAGCATTTT.

The count of this clone is one. The chain recombines TRBV7-3 with TRBJ2-2; possible D gene TRBD2, 5 bases. CDR1 is SGHTA and CDR2 is FQGTGA in the germline V gene. Trimming cost V 5 bases and J 2 bases, with 6 bases left between them. CDR3 length equals 13 residues. CDR3 sequence (DNA): TGTGCCAGCAGCCGACTAAACACCGGGGAGCTGTTTTTT. This translates into CASSRLNTGELFF.

As regards this clone: Relative to the germline gene, one junction end is altered; a read error may explain this. The chain employs TRBV28 and TRBJ2-2; 8 bases fit TRBD1. From germline, CDR1 is MDHEN and CDR2 SYDVKM. This CDR3 has 15 amino acids. The CDR3 sequence is CASSFQGAKTGELFF. CDR3 DNA sequence: TGTGCCAGCAGTTTTCAGGGGGCGAAAACCGGGGAGCTGTTTTTT.

The chain links TRBV6-1 to TRBJ2-7, with 9 bases that match TRBD1. Germline CDR1 reads MNHNS; CDR2 reads SASEGT. The CDR3 covers 15 residues. J gave up 2 bases and V 4 bases, and 6 bases lay outside the gene matches. CDR3 protein: CASSGVGQGTYEQYF. The CDR3 coding sequence is TGTGCCAGCAGTGGGGTTGGACAGGGGACCTACGAGCAGTACTTC.

The V gene is TRBV6-1, the J gene TRBJ2-7, with TRBD2 matching over 11 bases. Unmatched junction bases numbered 7, after V lost 2 bases and J lost 4 bases. Germline CDR1 is MNHNS and CDR2 is SASEGT. There are 16 residues in the CDR3. The CDR3 DNA reads as TGTGCCAGCAGTGAATCCATAGCGGGAGGGGGGTACGAGCAGTACTTC. It encodes CASSESIAGGGYEQYF.

This clone was observed a single time. The chain uses TRBV19 and TRBJ2-1, with D possibly being TRBD1 (5 bases). The germline gives CDR1 LNHDA, CDR2 SQIVND (reference sequence). The CDR3 has 17 residues. V lost 0 bases and J lost 0, with 12 bases in between. CDR3 bases: TGTGCCAGTAGTATAGAGGGGCGTGGTGTCTCCTACAATGAGCAGTTCTTC. It yields the protein CASSIEGRGVSYNEQFF.

The V and J genes are TRBV30 and TRBJ2-1; no reliable D call. The CDR3 covers 11 residues. Germline CDR1 GTSNPN, CDR2 SVGIG (reference sequence). V lost 2 bases, J lost 9 bases, and 8 bases lay in between. The DNA of the CDR3 is TGTGCCTGGAGTTTAGGCGGTGAGCAGTTCTTC. The encoded protein is CAWSLGGEQFF.

This rearrangement joins TRBV5-1 to TRBJ1-1, with TRBD1 matching over 7 bases. Unmatched junction bases numbered 10, after V lost 3 bases and J lost 11 bases. CDR3 size: 13 residues. Germline-derived CDR1 and CDR2 are SGHRS and YFSETQ. The CDR3 region is CASSSGQLPAAFF. CDR3 bases: TGCGCCAGCAGCTCGGGACAGCTCCCAGCGGCTTTCTTT.

The chain links TRBV30 to TRBJ1-2; 8 bases match TRBD1. This CDR3 is 14 amino acids long. Germline V lookup: CDR1 GTSNPN, CDR2 SVGIG (reference sequence). V was clipped by 2 bases and J by 4 bases; unmatched bases: 6. Here the CDR3 reads CAWSRSGGSYGYTF. CDR3 bases: TGTGCCTGGAGTCGGTCAGGGGGCAGCTATGGCTACACCTTC.

This clone was seen a few times. The chain employs TRBV11-2 and TRBJ1-1; D is perhaps TRBD1 (5 bases). V lost 2 bases, J lost 5 bases, and 9 bases lay in between. The germline gives CDR1 SGHAT, CDR2 FQNNGV. CDR3 length equals 13 residues. The CDR3 coding sequence is TGTGCCAGCAGCTTACAGGGTCGGACTGAAGCTTTCTTT. Translated: CASSLQGRTEAFF.

The chain employs TRBV6-5 and TRBJ2-7; D remains ambiguous. This CDR3 spans 15 amino acids. V lost 5 bases and J 1 base, leaving 15 bases between the germline ends. Germline loops: CDR1 MNHEY, CDR2 SVGAGI. This chain's CDR3 is CASSADGSPSYEQYF. The DNA for the CDR3 is TGTGCCAGCAGTGCGGACGGCAGCCCGTCCTACGAGCAGTACTTC.

This clone was seen just once. V usage is TRBV6-6 and J usage is TRBJ2-1; D perhaps matches TRBD1 (5 bases). This CDR3 spans 16 amino acids. Germline V lookup: CDR1 MNHNY, CDR2 SVGAGI (reference sequence). The ends were cut back, 5 bases at V and 5 bases at J, with 19 bases in the middle. CDR3 loop: CASSNLRAGGHNEQFF. The CDR3 DNA is TGTGCCAGCAGTAACCTCAGGGCCGGTGGGCACAATGAGCAGTTCTTC.

This clone was picked up one time. The chain is built from TRBV7-2 and TRBJ2-5; 11 nucleotides align to TRBD2. This CDR3 has 15 amino acids. Unmatched junction bases numbered 4, after V lost 5 bases and J lost 2 bases. The V gene's germline CDR1 is SGHTA and CDR2 FQGNSA. In DNA form, the CDR3 reads TGTGCCAGCAGCCCGGGACTAGCGGCACAAGAGACCCAGTACTTC. Translating gives CASSPGLAAQETQYF.

The chain employs TRBV7-9 and TRBJ1-1; perhaps TRBD1 as D (5 bases). The CDR3 is 14 amino acids. The germline V and J ends were trimmed by 5 bases and 1 base, with 11 bases remaining between them. Germline loops: CDR1 SEHNR, CDR2 FQNEAQ (reference sequence). CDR3 DNA sequence: TGTGCCAGCAGCCAGGGCGCCCCGAACACTGAAGCTTTCTTT. Protein: CASSQGAPNTEAFF.

The chain links TRBV5-4 to TRBJ2-1; 14 bases fit TRBD2. V lost 3 bases and J lost 6; bases outside the gene matches: 5. Germline V gene lookup returns CDR1 SGHNT and CDR2 YYREEE (reference sequence). CDR3 size: 16 residues. The CDR3 coding sequence is TGTGCCAGCAGCTCGGGGACTAGCGGGAGAATCAATGAGCAGTTCTTC. Translated, it gives CASSSGTSGRINEQFF.

The chain combines TRBV4-1 with TRBJ1-4; D is possibly TRBD1 (5 bases). This CDR3 spans 14 amino acids. The germline gives CDR1 MGHRA, CDR2 YSYEKL. Trimming stripped 4 bases from V and 8 bases from J, with 14 bases between. DNA for the CDR3: TGCGCCAGCAGCCGCCCGGAAGGGGACGAAAAACTGTTTTTT. Encoded protein: CASSRPEGDEKLFF.

The genes are TRBV7-9 and TRBJ2-1; no definite D call. The CDR3 contains 13 residues. Germline-derived CDR1 and CDR2 are SEHNR and FQNEAQ (reference sequence). Trimming took off 5 bases at V and 0 bases at J, with 5 bases between the two ends. The CDR3 DNA reads TGTGCCAGCAGCACCAGCTCCTACAATGAGCAGTTCTTC. Its translation is CASSTSSYNEQFF.

In this sample, this clone turned up a few times. V and J are TRBV9 and TRBJ2-7; D not resolved. This CDR3 comprises 14 residues. CDR1 SGDLS and CDR2 YYNGEE come from the germline V gene. V was shortened by 0 bases and J by 1 base, with 8 bases between the two germline ends. For the CDR3, the DNA is TGTGCCAGCAGCGTAGACCACAGTTCCTACGAGCAGTACTTC. This sequence encodes CASSVDHSSYEQYF.

This clone was found once. The rearrangement joins TRBV10-2 to TRBJ2-7, with D possibly being TRBD1 or TRBD2 (5 bases each). Trimming shortened V by 6 bases and J by 2 bases, and 17 bases separated the two germline ends. Germline V lookup: CDR1 WSHSY, CDR2 SAAADI. The CDR3 extends over 15 amino acids. The CDR3 nucleotides are TGCGCCAGCAGCCAAGAGGGGCGGATCCCCTACGAGCAGTACTTC. Encoded protein: CASSQEGRIPYEQYF.

The chain has TRBV18 and TRBJ2-7, with a weak D call TRBD1 (5 bases). CDR3 length: 13 amino acids. Germline-derived CDR1 and CDR2 are KGHSH and LQKENI. The ends were cut back, 3 bases at V and 5 bases at J, with 11 bases in the middle. The CDR3 reads CASSPGRGHEQYF. The DNA for the CDR3 is TGTGCCAGCTCACCCGGAAGGGGTCACGAGCAGTACTTC.

This clone is a singleton in its sample. CDR3 sequence reads: CASSLFRNQPQHF. The CDR3, as DNA: TGTGCCAGCAGTTTATTTCGCAATCAGCCCCAGCATTTT. The rearrangement uses TRBV28 and TRBJ1-5, with D unclear. CDR1 and CDR2 from the germline V gene are MDHEN and SYDVKM. This CDR3 spans 13 amino acids. The V end was cut by 1 base, the J end by 2 bases, with 3 bases between.

V usage is TRBV7-9 and J usage is TRBJ2-7; tentatively, D is TRBD2 (7 bases). This CDR3 has 16 residues. With 2 bases removed from V and 3 bases from J, the gap between germline ends came to 17 bases. Germline CDR1 reads SEHNR; CDR2 reads FQNEAQ (reference sequence). As DNA, the CDR3 is TGTGCCAGCAGCTTAAGGGGCGGGGGCCACATCTACGAGCAGTACTTC. Protein product: CASSLRGGGHIYEQYF.